A single sample is the source of the 31 T cell receptor beta chains below, sequenced in a study of cytomegalovirus exposure and HLA in healthy donors (dated by TCRdb to 2016 to 2017). The library was obtained by the immunoSEQ multiplex PCR assay. The multiplex PCR relied on a mix of 60 forward primers for TCR Vbeta segments and 13 reverse primers for TCR Jbeta segments. Held by TCRdb, this immuneACCESS table contains in-frame sequences only and omits some clones. Under half of the omission traces to an unresolved V gene where checked; the cause of the rest is unknown. The sample table shows 100,000 or so clones, and around 80% are seen once. The ten largest clones represent roughly 6% of the sample. Sequences were obtained from PBMCs. The receptors shown here come from a male donor in good health and CMV-seronegative.

This chain's CDR3 is CASRERTGRGYTF. In DNA, the CDR3 is TGTGCCAGTCGCGAAAGGACAGGGCGGGGCTACACCTTC. The chain joins TRBV19 to TRBJ1-2; 8 bases match TRBD1. The CDR3 totals 13 residues. The germline gives CDR1 LNHDA, CDR2 SQIVND (reference sequence). V dropped 8 bases and J dropped 8; count of bases not matched to a gene: 10.

The chain employs TRBV7-9 and TRBJ2-1, with D maybe TRBD2 (6 bases). V gave up 5 bases and J gave up 2 bases, with 13 bases separating them. Germline V CDR1 and CDR2: SEHNR, FQNEAQ (reference sequence). CDR3 size: 15 residues. CDR3 loop: CASSRSGSPYNEQFF. In nucleotides, the CDR3 is TGTGCCAGCAGCCGAAGCGGGTCTCCCTACAATGAGCAGTTCTTC.

The chain is built from TRBV15 and TRBJ2-5; maybe TRBD2 (6 bases). The V end was cut by 1 base, the J end by 5 bases, with 14 bases between. This CDR3 has 15 amino acids. Germline V gene lookup returns CDR1 LNHNV and CDR2 YYDKDF (reference sequence). The CDR3 DNA sequence: TGTGCCACCAGCAGAGGAGGGCGGGATAGGGAGACCCAGTACTTC. Its translation: CATSRGGRDRETQYF.

The rearrangement links TRBV9 to TRBJ2-1, with 13 bases that match TRBD2. CDR3 size: 17 residues. CDR1 is SGDLS and CDR2 is YYNGEE in the germline V gene. Trimming took 3 bases from V and 6 from J; bases not matched to a gene: 9. This chain's CDR3 is CASSAERTSGRGNEQFF. DNA of the CDR3: TGTGCCAGCAGCGCTGAGAGGACTAGCGGGAGAGGCAATGAGCAGTTCTTC.

This chain joins TRBV2 and TRBJ1-5; 9 bases are shared with TRBD1. CDR1 and CDR2 (germline): SNHLY, FYNNEI. The CDR3 is 15 amino acids. V shed 5 bases, J shed 6 bases, and the junction held 8 bases outside the gene matches. The CDR3 loop reads CASSSGQGNGQPQHF. The CDR3 DNA follows: TGTGCCAGCAGTTCGGGACAGGGAAACGGTCAGCCCCAGCATTTT.

This clone was detected a few times. The rearrangement uses TRBV11-3 and TRBJ2-1; D possibly corresponds to TRBD1 (6 bases). CDR1 and CDR2 from the germline V gene are SGHNT and YENEEA. The CDR3 length is 15 residues. With 4 bases removed from V and 4 bases from J, the gap between germline ends came to 14 bases. DNA of the CDR3: TGTGCCAGCAGCTCAGACAGGAAAGTTTACAATGAGCAGTTCTTC. Protein sequence: CASSSDRKVYNEQFF.

The chain recombines TRBV11-1 with TRBJ2-7; 9 nucleotides line up with TRBD1. Trimming took 4 bases from V and 4 from J; bases not matched to a gene: 8. The CDR3 sequence is 15 residues long. CDR1 is SGHAT and CDR2 is FQDESV in the germline V gene (reference sequence). The CDR3 protein is CASSSSGTGRYEQYF. The CDR3 DNA follows: TGTGCCAGCAGCTCCTCCGGGACAGGGAGGTACGAGCAGTACTTC.

The chain carries TRBV14 and TRBJ2-1, with no clear D. V dropped 5 bases and J dropped 3 bases, with 5 bases sitting between them. This CDR3 has 12 amino acids. The germline CDR1 and CDR2 sequences are SGHDN and FVKESK. The CDR3 DNA follows: TGTGCCAGCAGCGTCCACTACAATGAGCAGTTCTTC. This gives the protein CASSVHYNEQFF.

The V gene is TRBV30, the J gene TRBJ2-7, with D possibly matching TRBD1 (8 bases). CDR3 size: 13 residues. Trimming removed 4 bases from V and 2 bases from J, with 12 bases in between. Germline V gene sequence: CDR1 GTSNPN, CDR2 SVGIG (reference sequence). The CDR3 DNA is TGTGCCTGGAAGCGGGACAGGCCCTACGAGCAGTACTTC. Its translation is CAWKRDRPYEQYF.

The rearrangement links TRBV6-1 to TRBJ1-6; 7 bases agree with TRBD1. The CDR3 is 15 amino acids. J was trimmed by 7 bases and V by 3 bases; bases with no gene match: 6. CDR1 MNHNS and CDR2 SASEGT come from the germline V gene. The CDR3 loop reads CASSERTGRNSPLHF. Written as DNA, the CDR3 is TGTGCCAGCAGTGAGCGGACAGGTAGAAATTCACCCCTCCACTTT.

The chain combines TRBV10-3 with TRBJ2-3; TRBD2 matches 12 bases. The CDR3 consists of 14 residues. V gave up 11 bases and J gave up 4 bases; unmatched junction bases: 7. CDR1 ENHRY and CDR2 SYGVKD come from the germline V gene. For the CDR3, the DNA is TGTGCCGCCGCTAGCGGGAGGGCCTCAGATACGCAGTATTTT. The encoded protein is CAAASGRASDTQYF.

There are a few counts of this clone. CDR3 DNA: TGTGCCAGCAGCACGACCGGCCCGGGACTAGCGGGAGGTTCTGCCTACAATGAGCAGTTCTTC. It translates to CASSTTGPGLAGGSAYNEQFF. The chain links TRBV21-1 to TRBJ2-1; the listed D gene, TRBD2, was not tested against the DNA. TRBV21-1 is labeled a pseudogene. The CDR3 sequence is 21 residues long.

The gene calls are TRBV7-3 and TRBJ2-5; TRBD2 is a possible D gene (6 bases). Looked up from germline, CDR1 is SGHTA and CDR2 is FQGTGA. Trimming removed 5 bases at V and 5 bases at J, with 15 bases between. CDR3 size: 14 residues. In DNA form, the CDR3 reads TGTGCCAGCAGCCCGCGGAGGGATGGGGAGACCCAGTACTTC. Translation gives CASSPRRDGETQYF.

The chain recombines TRBV7-9 with TRBJ2-7; weak D call: TRBD2 (6 bases). Deletions cut 1 base from V and 0 bases from J, with 13 bases between. Looked up from germline, CDR1 is SEHNR and CDR2 is FQNEAQ (reference sequence). The CDR3 extends over 16 amino acids. CDR3 in amino acids: CASSLGKGLSSYEQYF. CDR3 coding DNA: TGTGCCAGCAGCTTAGGGAAGGGACTTTCCTCCTACGAGCAGTACTTC.

This rearrangement joins TRBV6-5 to TRBJ2-7, with a tentative D call TRBD2 (5 bases). The V and J ends lost 0 bases and 3 bases respectively, with 12 bases between them. Germline V gene sequence: CDR1 MNHEY, CDR2 SVGAGI. The CDR3 spans 15 residues. CDR3 in DNA: TGTGCCAGCAGTTACTCGTCCGAGGGCAACTACGAGCAGTACTTC. The encoded protein is CASSYSSEGNYEQYF.

J is TRBJ1-5 and V is TRBV13; TRBD1 might be the D (5 bases). The CDR3 runs 18 residues. The V gene lost 2 bases and the J gene lost 2 bases, with 19 bases spanning the gap. Germline lookup yields CDR1 PRHDT and CDR2 FYEKMQ (reference sequence). CDR3 loop: CASSLSGQGRSGNQPQHF. DNA for the CDR3: TGTGCCAGCAGCTTATCTGGGCAGGGCCGTTCTGGCAATCAGCCCCAGCATTTT.

This clone was counted once. This sequence joins TRBV6-6 and TRBJ1-2, with D perhaps TRBD1 (5 bases). Germline lookup yields CDR1 MNHNY and CDR2 SVGAGI (reference sequence). Trimming took off 1 base at V and 6 bases at J, with 18 bases between the two ends. This CDR3 is built from 16 residues. The CDR3 nucleotides are TGTGCCAGCAGTTACTTGGGAATGGGGGGAGGGAATGGCTACACCTTC. It translates to CASSYLGMGGGNGYTF.

V gene TRBV27 combines with J gene TRBJ1-5, with D possibly being TRBD1 (6 bases). Germline V gene sequence: CDR1 MNHEY, CDR2 SMNVEV (reference sequence). The V gene lost 3 bases and the J gene lost 4 bases, with 16 bases spanning the gap. The CDR3 has 16 residues. CDR3 in DNA: TGTGCCAGCAGTTTCGAAACTAAGGGGGTTAATCAGCCCCAGCATTTT. Encoded protein: CASSFETKGVNQPQHF.

The chain recombines TRBV28 with TRBJ1-4, with D hard to call. V dropped 1 base and J dropped 5 bases, with 11 bases sitting between them. This CDR3 is built from 15 residues. Germline CDR1 and CDR2: MDHEN and SYDVKM. For the CDR3, the DNA is TGTGCCAGCAGTTTATCCGCAGGTACGAATGAAAAACTGTTTTTT. It yields the protein CASSLSAGTNEKLFF.

The CDR3, as DNA: TGTGCCAGCTCACCACAACGTCAGGGAGGAGCTTTCTTT. Its protein product is CASSPQRQGGAFF. V is TRBV18 and J is TRBJ1-1; tentative D call: TRBD1 (5 bases). Per the germline V gene, CDR1 is KGHSH and CDR2 is LQKENI. V lost 1 base to trimming and J lost 10 bases, with 13 bases between them. This CDR3 region has 13 residues.

The J gene is TRBJ2-1, the V gene TRBV7-9; 8 bases match TRBD1. Trimming took 5 bases from V and 3 from J; bases not matched to a gene: 6. The CDR3 is made up of 15 amino acids. CDR1 is SEHNR and CDR2 is FQNEAQ in the germline V gene (reference sequence). The CDR3 loop is CASSVGQGFYNEQFF. The CDR3 nucleotides read TGTGCCAGCAGCGTTGGACAGGGCTTCTACAATGAGCAGTTCTTC.

This chain joins TRBV14 and TRBJ2-3; 10 bases map to TRBD2. This CDR3 is built from 17 residues. Germline loops: CDR1 SGHDN, CDR2 FVKESK. Unmatched junction bases numbered 9, after V lost 4 bases and J lost 2 bases. The CDR3 DNA reads as TGTGCCAGCAGCCCCCGGCAGCGGGAGGGCCTCACAGATACGCAGTATTTT. It is translated as CASSPRQREGLTDTQYF.

The rearrangement joins TRBV18 to TRBJ1-2, with D unresolved. CDR3 length: 15 residues. Germline CDR1 and CDR2: KGHSH and LQKENI. The V gene lost 0 bases and the J gene lost 0 bases, with 8 bases spanning the gap. CDR3 in amino acids: CASSPPMTPNYGYTF. For the CDR3, the DNA is TGTGCCAGCTCACCACCCATGACACCTAACTATGGCTACACCTTC. The variable domain in full, completed from reference TRBV18 and TRBJ1-2, reads NAGVMQNPRHLVRRRGQEARLRCSPMKGHSHVYWYRQLPEEGLKFMVYLQKENIIDESGMPKERFSAEFPKEGPSILRIQQVVRGDSAAYFCASSPPMTPNYGYTFGSGTRLTVV.

This rearrangement joins TRBV13 to TRBJ1-2; 7 bases are shared with TRBD1. The germline gives CDR1 PRHDT, CDR2 FYEKMQ (reference sequence). The CDR3 length is 15 residues. J gave up 5 bases and V 4 bases, and 10 bases lay outside the gene matches. The CDR3 DNA reads TGTGCCAGCAGCTCCGAAGACAGGGAGCCGTATGGCTACACCTTC. Its translation is CASSSEDREPYGYTF.

This clone was recorded a few times. V usage is TRBV19 and J usage is TRBJ1-5; D gene uncertain. Germline loops: CDR1 LNHDA, CDR2 SQIVND (reference sequence). V lost 6 bases to trimming and J lost 0 bases, with 15 bases between them. The CDR3 consists of 16 residues. Written as DNA, the CDR3 is TGTGCCAGTAGCCCGACAACGCCCTATAGCAATCAGCCCCAGCATTTT. Encoded protein: CASSPTTPYSNQPQHF.

V and J are TRBV7-2 and TRBJ1-5, with TRBD1 matching over 11 bases. The length of the CDR3 is 14 residues. The ends lost 5 bases at V and 5 bases at J; junction bases unmatched: 2. The germline V gene has CDR1 SGHTA and CDR2 FQGNSA. Here the CDR3 DNA reads TGTGCCAGCAGCCGGACAGGGGGCGATCAGCCCCAGCATTTT. It yields the protein CASSRTGGDQPQHF.

The rearrangement joins TRBV5-1 to TRBJ1-2; D is unclear. Trimming left V 4 bases short and J 1 base short, with 14 bases between. CDR3 length: 15 amino acids. Germline CDR1 reads SGHRS; CDR2 reads YFSETQ. Here the CDR3 DNA reads TGCGCCAGCAGCGTGGACCCGCAGAATAACTATGGCTACACCTTC. Translation gives CASSVDPQNNYGYTF.

V and J are TRBV27 and TRBJ1-1; D unclear. Trimming took 4 bases from V and 1 from J, leaving 16 bases between them. The CDR3 is made up of 16 amino acids. The V gene's germline CDR1 is MNHEY and CDR2 SMNVEV (reference sequence). The CDR3: CASSSRGFFSNTEAFF. The CDR3 DNA is TGTGCCAGCAGTTCAAGAGGGTTTTTCTCGAACACTGAAGCTTTCTTT.

This rearrangement joins TRBV20-1 to TRBJ1-1, with D unclear. Germline-derived CDR1 and CDR2 are DFQATT and SNEGSKA (reference sequence). V was shortened by 3 bases and J by 5 bases, with 7 bases between the two germline ends. CDR3 length: 11 residues. The CDR3 is CSARTGTEAFF. The CDR3 DNA follows: TGCAGTGCTAGGACTGGGACTGAAGCTTTCTTT.

The chain has TRBV27 and TRBJ1-2; 7 bases map to TRBD1. V was pared by 10 bases and J by 6 bases, with 11 bases of the junction left unmatched. Germline V CDR1 and CDR2: MNHEY, SMNVEV (reference sequence). There are 13 residues in the CDR3. The CDR3 region has the DNA TGTGCCACCAAATCGACAGGGAACCATGGCTACACCTTC. The encoded protein is CATKSTGNHGYTF.

The sample holds a few counts of this clone. The chain links TRBV29-1 to TRBJ2-3; TRBD2 aligns across 14 bases. Unmatched junction bases numbered 14, after V lost 6 bases and J lost 0 bases. The CDR3 runs to 19 residues. Germline V gene lookup returns CDR1 SQVTM and CDR2 ANQGSEA. CDR3 region: CSVAGTSGSEGSSTDTQYF. The CDR3, as DNA: TGCAGCGTCGCCGGGACTAGCGGGAGTGAGGGGTCTAGCACAGATACGCAGTATTTT.